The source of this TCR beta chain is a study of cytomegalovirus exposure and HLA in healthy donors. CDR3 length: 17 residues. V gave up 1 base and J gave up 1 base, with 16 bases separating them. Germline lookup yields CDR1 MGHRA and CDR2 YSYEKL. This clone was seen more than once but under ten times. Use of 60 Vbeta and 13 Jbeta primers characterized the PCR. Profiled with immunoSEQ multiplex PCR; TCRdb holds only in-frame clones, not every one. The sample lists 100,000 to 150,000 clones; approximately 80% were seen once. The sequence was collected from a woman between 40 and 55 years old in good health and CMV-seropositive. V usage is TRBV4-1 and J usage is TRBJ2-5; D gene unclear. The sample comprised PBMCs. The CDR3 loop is CASSQAPGTGFQETQYF. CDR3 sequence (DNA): TGCGCCAGCAGCCAAGCTCCAGGTACCGGTTTCCAAGAGACCCAGTACTTC.